This T cell receptor (beta chain) emerged from a study of blood T cell repertoires in COVID-19. This clone was seen a handful of times. Germline-derived CDR1 and CDR2 are SGDLS and YYNGEE. Trimming took 4 bases from V and 2 from J; bases not matched to a gene: 4. CDR3 length: 14 amino acids. Clones were sequenced by immunoSEQ multiplex PCR, and TCRdb holds only the in-frame ones, with some missing. The table shows 200,000 to 250,000 clones, with approximately 82% occurring only once. Those who participated ranged in age from about 18 to 89 years and resided in 20 to 25 US areas. Participants reported their clinical history, and cohort assignment relied on those reports. Cohort 3 recovered donors had two negative PCRs, clearance, or symptom resolution.

Sequencing was performed on PBMCs or T cells enriched from blood (not recorded which). The receptor was derived from a man aged 35-49 years who had recovered from COVID-19. The V gene is TRBV9, the J gene TRBJ2-5; 8 nucleotides align to TRBD1. The CDR3 is CASSPGQEQETQYF. In DNA form, the CDR3 reads TGTGCCAGCAGCCCGGGACAGGAGCAAGAGACCCAGTACTTC.